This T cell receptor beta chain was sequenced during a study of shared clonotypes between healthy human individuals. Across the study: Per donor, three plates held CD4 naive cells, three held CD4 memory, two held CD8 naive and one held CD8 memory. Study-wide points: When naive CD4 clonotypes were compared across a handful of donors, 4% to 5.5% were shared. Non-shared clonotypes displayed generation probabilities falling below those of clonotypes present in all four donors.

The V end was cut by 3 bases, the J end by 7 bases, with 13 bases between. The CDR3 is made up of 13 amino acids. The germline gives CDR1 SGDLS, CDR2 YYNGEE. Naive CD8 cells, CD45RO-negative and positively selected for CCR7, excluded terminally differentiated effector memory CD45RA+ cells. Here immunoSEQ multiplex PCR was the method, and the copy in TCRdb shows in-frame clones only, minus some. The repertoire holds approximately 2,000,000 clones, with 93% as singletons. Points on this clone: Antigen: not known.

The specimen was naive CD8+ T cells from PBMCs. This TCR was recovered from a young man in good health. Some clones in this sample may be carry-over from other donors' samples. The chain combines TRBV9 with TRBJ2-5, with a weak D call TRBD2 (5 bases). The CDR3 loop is CASSETHSATQYF. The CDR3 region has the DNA TGTGCCAGCAGCGAAACTCATAGCGCGACCCAGTACTTC.